A single sample gave rise to the 19 T cell receptor beta chains below, sequenced in a study of T cell clonotyping in hematopoietic cell transplantation. Only in-frame clones appear in the TCRdb table, and some are missing; sequencing was by immunoSEQ multiplex PCR. The sample lists more than 70,000 clones, less than 96% seen once, with under 2% in the top ten. Stated time point: recipient sample about 28 days before transplant, after cytoreduction. Sequencing was performed on peripheral blood mononuclear cells, taken before stem cell transplant. These receptors originate from a woman in her fifties or sixties with acute myeloid leukemia. Some clones in this sample may be carry-over from other donors' samples.

DNA for the CDR3: TGCAGCGACACGTCGGGGCTATATAGCAATCAGCCCCAGCATTTT. Protein sequence: CSDTSGLYSNQPQHF. The chain joins TRBV29-1 to TRBJ1-5; possibly TRBD1 for D (5 bases). This CDR3 has 15 amino acids. V lost 7 bases and J 0 bases, leaving 16 bases between the germline ends. Germline lookup yields CDR1 SQVTM and CDR2 ANQGSEA.

This chain connects TRBV27 to TRBJ2-7, with D maybe TRBD1 (6 bases). Germline V gene lookup returns CDR1 MNHEY and CDR2 SMNVEV (reference sequence). V shed 5 bases and J shed 7 bases, with 21 bases lying between them. This CDR3 contains 15 residues. This CDR3 reads CASSTGPPGYIEQYF. The CDR3 DNA reads TGTGCCAGCAGTACAGGGCCCCCGGGGTATATTGAGCAGTACTTC.

The CDR3: CASSLALDSNSPLHF. The CDR3 DNA is TGCGCCAGCAGCTTAGCCCTGGACAGCAATTCACCCCTCCACTTT. J is TRBJ1-6 and V is TRBV5-1; D is perhaps TRBD1 (6 bases). Germline lookup yields CDR1 SGHRS and CDR2 YFSETQ. Trimming removed 2 bases at V and 7 bases at J, with 13 bases between. CDR3 length equals 15 residues.

The gene calls are TRBV27 and TRBJ2-7; TRBD1 matches 8 bases. The CDR3 has 16 amino acids. J gave up 2 bases and V 3 bases, and 9 bases lay outside the gene matches. Germline CDR1 and CDR2: MNHEY and SMNVEV (reference sequence). The CDR3 nucleotides read TGTGCCAGCAGTTTGCGTGTGGGGACAGGCACCTACGAGCAGTACTTC. This encodes CASSLRVGTGTYEQYF.

The chain uses TRBV6-6 and TRBJ2-3; 13 bases match TRBD2. The J segment lost 7 bases and the V segment lost 5 bases, leaving 3 bases of the junction unmatched. The CDR3 spans 14 residues. Germline assignment: CDR1 MNHNY and CDR2 SVGAGI (reference sequence). The CDR3 protein is CASSRTSGSHTQYF. CDR3 DNA sequence: TGTGCCAGCAGTCGGACTAGCGGGAGTCATACGCAGTATTTT.

V and J are TRBV19 and TRBJ1-4; TRBD1 aligns across 7 bases. In germline, CDR1 is LNHDA, CDR2 SQIVND (reference sequence). This CDR3 is 15 amino acids long. Trimming took 4 bases from V and 4 from J; bases not matched to a gene: 6. The CDR3 DNA sequence: TGTGCCAGTAGTACTAAGGGACAGATTAATGAAAAACTGTTTTTT. It yields the protein CASSTKGQINEKLFF.

The genes are TRBV7-9 and TRBJ2-7; 9 bases are a match to TRBD1. Germline CDR1 is SEHNR and CDR2 is FQNEAQ (reference sequence). J was trimmed by 5 bases and V by 3 bases; bases with no gene match: 11. CDR3 length: 16 residues. CDR3 coding DNA: TGTGCCAGCAGCTTCGATCCGGGACAGGGATCCCACGAGCAGTACTTC. It encodes CASSFDPGQGSHEQYF.

This clone was recorded once. The rearrangement links TRBV6-1 to TRBJ1-2; 8 nucleotides agree with TRBD1. CDR1 is MNHNS, CDR2 SASEGT, per germline. This CDR3 spans 14 amino acids. Unmatched junction bases numbered 5, after V lost 1 base and J lost 7 bases. The CDR3 DNA reads as TGTGCCAGCAGTGAAGGCGGACAGGGCAGTGGCTACACCTTC. It yields the protein CASSEGGQGSGYTF.

The chain links TRBV5-8 to TRBJ1-4; D is uncertain. Trimming took 4 bases from V and 8 from J, leaving 27 bases between them. Germline CDR1 SGHTS, CDR2 YDEGEE. The CDR3 covers 18 residues. The CDR3, as DNA: TGTGCCAGCAGCCGGACGGGAGACCTCCACCTCCTTAACGAAAAACTGTTTTTT. Its protein is CASSRTGDLHLLNEKLFF.

The chain uses TRBV30 and TRBJ1-5; D is undetermined. Germline V gives CDR1 GTSNPN, CDR2 SVGIG (reference sequence). The CDR3 sequence is 16 residues long. Trimming removed 0 bases from V and 0 bases from J, with 12 bases in between. The CDR3 bases are TGTGCCTGGAGTGTAGGTAGTGGAGGTAGCAATCAGCCCCAGCATTTT. This codes for CAWSVGSGGSNQPQHF. The full variable domain, rest sourced from reference TRBV30 and TRBJ1-5, is SQTIHQWPATLVQPVGSPLSLECTVEGTSNPNLYWYRQAAGRGLQLLFYSVGIGQISSEVPQNLSASRPQDRQFILSSKKLLLSDSGFYLCAWSVGSGGSNQPQHFGDGTRLSIL.

The chain is built from TRBV7-8 and TRBJ1-5; 8 bases agree with TRBD1. Germline CDR1 is SGHVS and CDR2 is FQNEAQ. The J segment lost 7 bases and the V segment lost 5 bases, leaving 7 bases of the junction unmatched. This CDR3 spans 14 amino acids. DNA for the CDR3: TGTGCCAGCAGCGCGCAGGGGGCCGGGCAGCCCCAGCATTTT. Residues: CASSAQGAGQPQHF.

This sequence joins TRBV30 and TRBJ2-5, with TRBD2 identical over 10 bases. The CDR3 has 14 amino acids. CDR1 is GTSNPN and CDR2 is SVGIG in the germline V gene (reference sequence). After removal of 0 bases from V and 4 bases from J, the junction contained 2 bases not matched to a gene. In nucleotides, the CDR3 is TGTGCCTGGAGTGTACTAGCGGGGCGAGAGACCCAGTACTTC. This sequence encodes CAWSVLAGRETQYF.

The genes are TRBV29-1 and TRBJ2-7; D ambiguous. The V gene's germline CDR1 is SQVTM and CDR2 ANQGSEA. CDR3 length: 12 amino acids. V was cut by 7 bases and J by 0 bases, with 10 bases left in between. The CDR3 here is CSGTGSSYEQYF. CDR3 bases: TGCAGCGGGACGGGTAGCTCCTACGAGCAGTACTTC.

J is TRBJ2-1 and V is TRBV18; possibly TRBD1 for D (6 bases). V lost 5 bases to trimming and J lost 4 bases, with 15 bases between them. This CDR3 is 15 amino acids long. Germline assignment: CDR1 KGHSH and CDR2 LQKENI. Here the CDR3 reads CASSSGTPDYNEQFF. CDR3 in DNA: TGTGCCAGCTCATCTGGGACACCAGATTACAATGAGCAGTTCTTC.

The chain recombines TRBV7-8 with TRBJ2-7; 9 bases are a match to TRBD2. The CDR3 covers 15 residues. V lost 4 bases to trimming and J lost 0 bases; unmatched junction nucleotides: 4. Germline V gene lookup returns CDR1 SGHVS and CDR2 FQNEAQ. The CDR3 nucleotides are TGTGCCAGCAGCTACCTAGCGGGGAACTCCTACGAGCAGTACTTC. Protein product: CASSYLAGNSYEQYF.

This clone was counted once. The chain couples TRBV10-2 to TRBJ2-7; 7 bases fit TRBD2. This CDR3 is built from 16 residues. Germline V lookup: CDR1 WSHSY, CDR2 SAAADI. V shed 3 bases, J shed 5 bases, and the junction held 13 bases outside the gene matches. The CDR3 here is CASSDEGRALFHEQYF. CDR3 DNA sequence: TGCGCCAGCAGTGACGAAGGGAGGGCCCTTTTCCACGAGCAGTACTTC.

The rearrangement links TRBV5-1 to TRBJ1-5; 9 positions agree with TRBD1. This CDR3 comprises 15 residues. Germline V CDR1 and CDR2: SGHRS, YFSETQ. V shed 4 bases and J 7 bases; nucleotides not matched to a gene: 9. The CDR3: CASSPQGANGQPQHF. The CDR3 DNA reads TGCGCCAGCAGCCCACAGGGGGCTAACGGCCAGCCCCAGCATTTT.

J is TRBJ1-2 and V is TRBV6-5, with D hard to call. The CDR3 extends over 14 amino acids. Trimming took 0 bases from V and 10 from J, leaving 15 bases between them. The V gene's germline CDR1 is MNHEY and CDR2 SVGAGI. The CDR3 sequence is CASSYSGSTLIYTF. The DNA of the CDR3 is TGTGCCAGCAGTTACTCTGGCAGTACTCTAATCTACACCTTC.

The CDR3 bases are TGTGCCAGCAGTCCGACAGCTCTGGGCACTGAAGCTTTCTTT. Translation gives CASSPTALGTEAFF. This sequence joins TRBV2 and TRBJ1-1, with D possibly being TRBD1 (5 bases). Trimming took 5 bases from V and 4 from J, leaving 14 bases between them. From germline, CDR1 is SNHLY and CDR2 FYNNEI. The CDR3 has 14 residues. Filled out from reference TRBV2 and TRBJ1-1, the complete variable domain reads EPEVTQTPSHQVTQMGQEVILRCVPISNHLYFYWYRQILGQKVEFLVSFYNNEISEKSEIFDDQFSVERPDGSNFTLKIRSTKLEDSAMYFCASSPTALGTEAFFGQGTRLTVV.